The clone carrying this T cell receptor (beta chain) has more than one count but fewer than ten. Its antigen is not identified. This specimen comes from a study of cytomegalovirus exposure and HLA in healthy donors. Study results and caveats: As confirmed in vitro, a few CMV-associated chains were specific for CMV antigens. High sensitivity and specificity were reportedly achieved when the classifier diagnosed cytomegalovirus status. The tendency of first-cohort TCR clusters to co-occur in the 120 or so validation repertoires was identified by a subsequent analysis.

Libraries were prepared by immunoSEQ multiplex PCR; TCRdb keeps only in-frame clonotypes and omits some of them. The data show more than 300,000 clones, 86% seen once. V was pared by 6 bases and J by 0 bases, with 15 bases between. Germline V gene lookup returns CDR1 SNHLY and CDR2 FYNNEI. This CDR3 has 15 amino acids. Input material: PBMCs. The rearrangement links TRBV2 to TRBJ2-7; tentatively, D is TRBD1 (7 bases). This clonotype was obtained from a woman between 18 and 29 years old in good health and CMV-seronegative. Here the CDR3 reads CASRAGQLSSYEQYF. DNA of the CDR3: TGTGCCAGCAGGGCGGGACAGTTAAGCTCCTACGAGCAGTACTTC.